What follows are 8 T cell receptor beta chains derived from one specimen sequenced in a study of blood T cell repertoires in COVID-19. Only in-frame clones appear in the TCRdb table, and some are missing; sequencing was by immunoSEQ multiplex PCR. This sample carries under 200,000 clones, 70% to 90% of them seen once, and the ten largest clones take 20% to 25%. Sequenced input: peripheral blood. The receptors come from a man aged 55 to 70 with active or convalescent COVID-19.

The V and J genes are TRBV5-1 and TRBJ1-6; 9 positions match TRBD1. The germline CDR1 and CDR2 sequences are SGHRS and YFSETQ. This CDR3 has 15 amino acids. V was clipped by 5 bases and J by 10 bases; unmatched bases: 10. CDR3 sequence reads: CASRRDRVLGSPLHF. The CDR3 DNA reads TGCGCCAGCAGACGGGACAGGGTCTTAGGATCACCCCTCCACTTT.

The chain employs TRBV6-5 and TRBJ1-5; 9 nucleotides line up with TRBD1. CDR1 MNHEY and CDR2 SVGAGI come from the germline V gene. This CDR3 is built from 15 residues. The V segment lost 9 bases and the J segment 1 base; nucleotides outside the gene matches: 7. CDR3 amino acids: CASRQGVRSNQPQHF. DNA of the CDR3: TGTGCCAGTCGACAGGGGGTGAGGAGCAATCAGCCCCAGCATTTT.

The chain recombines TRBV7-3 with TRBJ2-7, with TRBD1 matching 8 bases. In germline, CDR1 is SGHTA, CDR2 FQGTGA. The CDR3 consists of 14 residues. The V gene end was trimmed by 5 bases and the J gene end by 1 base; junction bases not matched to a gene: 4. Written as DNA, the CDR3 is TGTGCCAGCAGCCTGGACAGGGATTCCTACGAGCAGTACTTC. Its protein product is CASSLDRDSYEQYF.

The chain recombines TRBV5-1 with TRBJ1-3; TRBD1 might be the D (6 bases). V was clipped by 4 bases and J by 1 base, with 18 bases between them. Germline V lookup: CDR1 SGHRS, CDR2 YFSETQ. The CDR3 extends over 17 amino acids. Here the CDR3 reads CASSSGTQIPSGNTIYF. The CDR3 region has the DNA TGCGCCAGCAGCAGCGGGACACAGATACCATCTGGAAACACCATATATTTT. The entire variable domain, with the rest obtained from reference TRBV5-1 and TRBJ1-3, is as follows: KAGVTQTPRYLIKTRGQQVTLSCSPISGHRSVSWYQQTPGQGLQFLFEYFSETQRNKGNFPGRFSGRQFSNSRSEMNVSTLELGDSALYLCASSSGTQIPSGNTIYFGEGSWLTVV.

The V and J genes are TRBV18 and TRBJ1-5; D might be TRBD1 (6 bases). V was cut by 2 bases and J by 4 bases, with 15 bases left in between. The CDR3 covers 16 residues. Germline CDR1 reads KGHSH; CDR2 reads LQKENI. This CDR3 is CASSPNHRDLNQPQHF. For the CDR3, the DNA is TGTGCCAGCTCACCAAACCACAGGGATTTGAATCAGCCCCAGCATTTT.

This clone was found once. V is TRBV6-5 and J is TRBJ2-7, with D perhaps matching TRBD2 (5 bases). V was shortened by 6 bases and J by 3 bases, with 12 bases between the two germline ends. CDR1 is MNHEY, CDR2 SVGAGI, per germline. The CDR3 contains 13 residues. As DNA, the CDR3 is TGTGCCAGCAGCCATTCCGGGGTCTACGAGCAGTACTTC. The encoded protein is CASSHSGVYEQYF.

The V gene is TRBV5-4, the J gene TRBJ2-5; possible D gene TRBD2, 5 bases. CDR1 SGHNT and CDR2 YYREEE come from the germline V gene (reference sequence). CDR3 length equals 16 residues. Trimming stripped 4 bases from V and 1 base from J, with 17 bases between. Written as DNA, the CDR3 is TGTGCCAGCAGCCAGGCGGAGGAGCGGAGCCAAGAGACCCAGTACTTC. As protein: CASSQAEERSQETQYF.

The J gene is TRBJ2-3, the V gene TRBV9, with D maybe TRBD2 (7 bases). V was pared by 2 bases and J by 4 bases, with 20 bases between. Looked up from germline, CDR1 is SGDLS and CDR2 is YYNGEE. The CDR3 loop spans 17 amino acids. CDR3 loop: CASSVPRAGALADTQYF. In nucleotides, the CDR3 is TGTGCCAGCAGCGTCCCTCGGGCGGGGGCATTGGCAGATACGCAGTATTTT.